This T cell receptor (beta chain) was captured in a study of cytomegalovirus exposure and HLA in healthy donors. Study results and limitations: Researchers reported in a later analysis that a missense DCLRE1C variant was tied to TCR beta V- and J-gene trimming.

With regard to this clone: Its antigen is not identified.

The PCR had 60 Vbeta and 13 Jbeta primers. Original handling: Later, tens of millions of unique TCR beta chains were counted in an analysis, and 8.5 million to 13 million of them were shared. TCRdb's copy holds only in-frame clones and misses some; the assay was immunoSEQ multiplex PCR. That table furnishes V, J and clone size, whereas the DNA furnished D and trimming. This table has tens of thousands of clones, approximately 82% appearing once. Per the germline V gene, CDR1 is SGHRS and CDR2 is YFSETQ. There are 13 residues in the CDR3. V trimming: 5 bases; J trimming: 7 bases; junction bases outside the gene matches: 6.

This clonotype was obtained from a woman aged 18-29 years in good health and CMV-seronegative. The chain carries TRBV5-1 and TRBJ2-3; 8 nucleotides match TRBD1. The sample was PBMCs. The CDR3 nucleotides are TGCGCCAGCAGGAGAGGACAGGGCCATACGCAGTATTTT. Amino acid sequence: CASRRGQGHTQYF.